These T cell receptor beta chains were read from a single sample in a study of blood T cell repertoires in COVID-19. TCRdb's copy holds only in-frame clones and misses some; the assay was immunoSEQ multiplex PCR. The repertoire holds some 190,000 clones, with roughly three quarters as singletons. Sequenced: peripheral blood. These receptor sequences come from a woman between 50 and 59 years old with active or convalescent COVID-19. Each CDR3 is given with its conserved first and last residue. The D gene is left open where the match is weak. For some rows the clone size is stated as once, few or many, or as a class when expanded; others skip it.

D | J | size | V | DNA | CDR3
. | TRBJ1-1 | few | TRBV27 | TGTGCCAGCAAGGGGTTCTCGAACACTGAAGCTTTCTTT | CASKGFSNTEAFF
. | TRBJ2-5 | few | TRBV5-4 | TGTGCCAGCAGCTTGGAGGGGCGGGGATGGGGAGAGACCCAGTACTTC | CASSLEGRGWGETQYF
. | TRBJ1-1 | . | TRBV11-3 | TGTGCCAGCAGCTTAGGGGGACAAGTGAACACTGAAGCTTTCTTT | CASSLGGQVNTEAFF
. | TRBJ1-1 | . | TRBV3-1/TRBV3-2 | TGTGCCAGCAGCCGATTGGGACAGAACACTGAAGCTTTCTTT | CASSRLGQNTEAFF
. | TRBJ2-3 | once | TRBV9 | TGTGCCAGCAGCCCTGATCGCAGGGTCACAGATACGCAGTATTTT | CASSPDRRVTDTQYF
TRBD2 | TRBJ2-5 | . | TRBV3-1/TRBV3-2 | TGTGCCACGGGGCCTAGCGGAGAGACCCAGTACTTC | CATGPSGETQYF
TRBD1 | TRBJ1-5 | . | TRBV30 | TGTGCCTGGAGTAAGTTAGGACAGGGGAAGGGTCAGCCCCAGCATTTT | CAWSKLGQGKGQPQHF
TRBD1 | TRBJ2-7 | . | TRBV6-2/TRBV6-3 | TGTGCCAGCAGTTACCCCGGGACAGGACGGAGGGAGCAGTACTTC | CASSYPGTGRREQYF
. | TRBJ2-3 | . | TRBV7-3 | TGTGCCAGCAGCTCGACTGGTATAAGCACAGATACGCAGTATTTT | CASSSTGISTDTQYF
. | TRBJ1-4 | . | TRBV5-1 | TGCGCCAGCAGCTTGGTTTCGGGTTTGGATGAAAAACTGTTTTTT | CASSLVSGLDEKLFF
. | TRBJ1-1 | . | TRBV30 | TGTGCCTGGAGCAAAAACATGGGAGCCACTGAAGCTTTCTTT | CAWSKNMGATEAFF
. | TRBJ2-5 | . | TRBV10-3 | TGTGCCATCAGTACCCCGACAGGTCAAGAGACCCAGTACTTC | CAISTPTGQETQYF
TRBD1 | TRBJ1-4 | . | TRBV6-5 | TGTGCCAGCAGTTACCCCGGGGGACAGGGTCCGGAAAAACTGTTTTTT | CASSYPGGQGPEKLFF
TRBD2 | TRBJ2-1 | few | TRBV4-3 | TGCGCCAGCAGCCAAGATGGCGGGAGATACAATGAGCAGTTCTTC | CASSQDGGRYNEQFF
. | TRBJ1-1 | . | TRBV25-1 | TGTGCCAGCAGTGAGATAGGGGGAGCGGAAGCTTTCTTT | CASSEIGGAEAFF
. | TRBJ1-1 | few | TRBV6-5 | TGTGCCAGCAGATCTCATGAGTATGAAGCTTTCTTT | CASRSHEYEAFF
. | TRBJ2-3 | . | TRBV7-2 | TGTGCCAGCAGCTTAGCGAGTAGTCTGACAGATACGCAGTATTTT | CASSLASSLTDTQYF
. | TRBJ2-3 | . | TRBV30 | TGTGCCTGGAGCCGGGGAGCAGATACGCAGTATTTT | CAWSRGADTQYF
TRBD1 | TRBJ1-6 | . | TRBV9 | TGTGCCAGCAGCGCGGACAGGGGGGCTTCACCCCTCCACTTT | CASSADRGASPLHF
. | TRBJ1-1 | once | TRBV2 | TGTGCCAGCAGAAGGGGGGGGAACACTGAAGCTTTCTTT | CASRRGGNTEAFF
TRBD2 | TRBJ2-1 | . | TRBV6-1 | TGTGCCAGCAGTGGGGCTAGCGGGAGGGAGTACAATGAGCAGTTCTTC | CASSGASGREYNEQFF
TRBD2 | TRBJ2-2 | . | TRBV11-2 | TGTGCCAGCAGCTCCCCCCGGGAGGGCCGCCCCGGGGAGCTGTTTTTT | CASSSPREGRPGELFF
TRBD2 | TRBJ2-5 | . | TRBV2 | TGTGCCAGCAGTGCCCAGACTAGCGGGAACCAAGAGACCCAGTACTTC | CASSAQTSGNQETQYF
. | TRBJ1-6 | once | TRBV6-5 | TGTGCCAGCCCCCGGACAGAGATAAATTCACCCCTCCACTTT | CASPRTEINSPLHF
. | TRBJ1-2 | once | TRBV7-2 | TGTGCCAGCAGCTTACCGCCTCTGGGGGCCTATGGCTACACCTTC | CASSLPPLGAYGYTF
. | TRBJ1-2 | . | TRBV29-1 | TGCAGCGTCCCTGAACGAGGGGCGGGGGGCTACACCTTC | CSVPERGAGGYTF
TRBD2 | TRBJ2-3 | . | TRBV25-1 | TGTGCCAGCTCGCACGTGGCGGGGGGCACAGATACGCAGTATTTT | CASSHVAGGTDTQYF
. | TRBJ2-6 | . | TRBV5-1 | TGCGCCAGCAGTCTTAGACTCTCTGGGGCCAACGTCCTGACTTTC | CASSLRLSGANVLTF
TRBD1 | TRBJ1-5 | . | TRBV5-5 | TGTGCCAGCAGCTTGAGGTGGGACAGCAGTAATAGCAATCAGCCCCAGCATTTT | CASSLRWDSSNSNQPQHF
. | TRBJ2-1 | . | TRBV7-9 | TGTGCCAGCAGCTTAGGTCCCGGGAGCTCCTACAATGAGCAGTTCTTC | CASSLGPGSSYNEQFF
. | TRBJ2-1 | . | TRBV2 | TGTGCCAGCAGTTTACAGGGAACCAATGAGCAGTTCTTC | CASSLQGTNEQFF
TRBD2 | TRBJ2-7 | . | TRBV4-2 | TGTGCCAGCAGCCGGTCCCTAGCGGGAGCCTACGAGCAGTACTTC | CASSRSLAGAYEQYF